The rows below give T cell receptor beta chains drawn from one sample of a study of vaccination and CD4 T cells after COVID-19. Their specific antigens are unknown. One entry per CDR3 protein results from TCRdb running MiXCR on the PCR reads. The data show 6,000 to 10,000 distinct CDR3 sequences, approximately 30% seen once. Sequencing was carried out using CD4+ T cells from blood, cultured in vitro. Receptors originate from a human donor in good health. The CDR3 runs from the conserved cysteine through the conserved F or W. D genes are given only for firm matches. Clone size appears in some rows only: once, few, many, or a class for an expanded clone.

D: TRBD1
J: TRBJ1-6
size: medium-sized
length: 15
V: TRBV27
CDR3: CASSPLGQGDSPLHF
DNA: TGTGCCAGCAGTCCATTGGGACAGGGGGATTCACCCCTCCACTTT

D: -
J: TRBJ2-1
size: -
length: 15
V: TRBV7-2
CDR3: CASSPSRVTYNEQFF
DNA: TGTGCCAGCAGCCCCTCAAGGGTAACCTACAATGAGCAGTTCTTC

D: TRBD1
J: TRBJ1-6
size: medium-sized
length: 15
V: TRBV6-1
CDR3: CASSEPGQGGSPLHF
DNA: TGTGCCAGCAGTGAGCCGGGACAGGGAGGATCACCCCTCCACTTT

D: -
J: TRBJ2-3
size: few
length: 13
V: TRBV7-2
CDR3: CASSLGAADTQYF
DNA: TGTGCCAGCAGCTTAGGGGCCGCAGATACGCAGTATTTT

D: -
J: TRBJ2-7
size: few
length: 12
V: TRBV20-1
CDR3: CSAKAPSYEQYF
DNA: TGCAGTGCTAAGGCCCCTTCCTACGAGCAGTACTTC

D: -
J: TRBJ1-5
size: -
length: 17
V: TRBV28
CDR3: CASSLYWGDMDDQPQHF
DNA: TGTGCCAGCAGTTTATATTGGGGTGACATGGACGATCAGCCCCAGCATTTT

D: -
J: TRBJ2-7
size: few
length: 14
V: TRBV19
CDR3: CASSTGNIAYEQYF
DNA: TGTGCCAGTAGTACGGGGAATATCGCCTACGAGCAGTACTTC

D: -
J: TRBJ2-7
size: once
length: 14
V: TRBV7-9
CDR3: CASSLAWPGGEQYF
DNA: TGTGCCAGCAGCTTAGCCTGGCCCGGGGGCGAGCAGTACTTC

D: TRBD1
J: TRBJ1-2
size: few
length: 12
V: TRBV28
CDR3: CASIGQGFGYTF
DNA: TGTGCCAGCATTGGACAGGGTTTTGGCTACACCTTC

D: TRBD1
J: TRBJ2-1
size: -
length: 14
V: TRBV12-3/TRBV12-4
CDR3: CASSPGTGHNEQFF
DNA: TGTGCCAGCAGCCCCGGGACAGGGCACAATGAGCAGTTCTTC

D: -
J: TRBJ2-5
size: few
length: 15
V: TRBV6-5
CDR3: CASSLGSGDVETQYF
DNA: TGTGCCAGCAGTTTGGGAAGCGGTGATGTGGAGACCCAGTACTTC

D: TRBD1
J: TRBJ1-5
size: -
length: 16
V: TRBV2
CDR3: CASRSHRGRGNQPQHF
DNA: TGTGCCAGCAGGAGCCACAGGGGGCGAGGGAATCAGCCCCAGCATTTT

D: TRBD2
J: TRBJ2-5
size: -
length: 19
V: TRBV7-9
CDR3: CASSFQSGRVLKGGETQYF
DNA: TGTGCCAGCAGCTTCCAGAGCGGGAGGGTCCTCAAGGGGGGAGAGACCCAGTACTTC

D: -
J: TRBJ2-7
size: -
length: 12
V: TRBV9
CDR3: CASRRQAYEQYF
DNA: TGTGCCAGCAGAAGACAGGCCTACGAGCAGTACTTC

D: -
J: TRBJ2-7
size: -
length: 14
V: TRBV20-1
CDR3: CSARRGVWEDEQYF
DNA: TGCAGTGCCCGCAGGGGGGTTTGGGAGGACGAGCAGTACTTC

D: -
J: TRBJ2-7
size: few
length: 13
V: TRBV6-5
CDR3: CASSLRNSYEQYF
DNA: TGTGCCAGCAGTTTGCGTAACTCCTACGAGCAGTACTTC

D: -
J: TRBJ1-5
size: few
length: 15
V: TRBV24-1
CDR3: CATSDSGLINQPQHF
DNA: TGTGCCACCAGTGATTCCGGACTGATCAATCAGCCCCAGCATTTT

D: -
J: TRBJ1-1
size: -
length: 13
V: TRBV20-1
CDR3: CSASQKKNTEAFF
DNA: TGCAGTGCTAGCCAGAAAAAGAACACTGAAGCTTTCTTT

D: -
J: TRBJ1-1
size: -
length: 14
V: TRBV11-2
CDR3: CASSLGARDTEAFF
DNA: TGTGCCAGCAGCTTGGGGGCGAGAGATACTGAAGCTTTCTTT

D: -
J: TRBJ2-1
size: -
length: 12
V: TRBV7-3
CDR3: CASSLNRNEQFF
DNA: TGTGCCAGCAGCTTAAATAGGAATGAGCAGTTCTTC

D: TRBD2
J: TRBJ2-3
size: -
length: 15
V: TRBV6-2/TRBV6-3
CDR3: CASSYSSGSTDTQYF
DNA: TGTGCCAGCAGTTACTCTAGCGGGAGCACAGATACGCAGTATTTT

D: -
J: TRBJ2-3
size: few
length: 11
V: TRBV7-9
CDR3: CASGERDTQYF
DNA: TGTGCCAGCGGTGAGCGGGATACGCAGTATTTT

D: TRBD2
J: TRBJ2-1
size: -
length: 16
V: TRBV7-9
CDR3: CASSSGLAGLGNEQFF
DNA: TGTGCCAGCAGCTCTGGACTAGCGGGACTGGGGAATGAGCAGTTCTTC

D: -
J: TRBJ1-2
size: -
length: 14
V: TRBV19
CDR3: CASTFAGGDSGYTF
DNA: TGTGCCAGTACCTTCGCGGGGGGGGACTCTGGCTACACCTTC

D: -
J: TRBJ2-1
size: -
length: 13
V: TRBV30
CDR3: CAWSSQGYNEQFF
DNA: TGTGCCTGGAGCTCACAGGGATACAATGAGCAGTTCTTC

D: -
J: TRBJ1-1
size: -
length: 14
V: TRBV6-2/TRBV6-3
CDR3: CASSYSGEGTEAFF
DNA: TGTGCCAGCAGTTACTCGGGAGAGGGGACTGAAGCTTTCTTT

D: -
J: TRBJ1-1
size: once
length: 15
V: TRBV28
CDR3: CASSRVGGMNTEAFF
DNA: TGTGCCAGCAGCCGGGTGGGGGGCATGAACACTGAAGCTTTCTTT

D: -
J: TRBJ1-2
size: -
length: 13
V: TRBV28
CDR3: CASSLGQRTGYTF
DNA: TGTGCCAGCAGTTTAGGGCAGCGAACGGGCTACACCTTC

D: TRBD2
J: TRBJ2-5
size: -
length: 14
V: TRBV6-2/TRBV6-3
CDR3: CVSGASFREETQYF
DNA: TGTGTCAGCGGGGCTTCATTTCGGGAAGAGACCCAGTACTTC

D: TRBD1
J: TRBJ2-3
size: -
length: 17
V: TRBV27
CDR3: CASSELKRRQGTDTQYF
DNA: TGTGCCAGCAGTGAATTGAAGCGCCGACAGGGGACAGATACGCAGTATTTT

D: TRBD2
J: TRBJ2-5
size: -
length: 14
V: TRBV20-1
CDR3: CSVRTSGSRQTQYF
DNA: TGCAGTGTACGGACTAGCGGGAGTCGACAGACCCAGTACTTC

D: -
J: TRBJ1-1
size: -
length: 17
V: TRBV28
CDR3: CASSSNLQGRGDTEAFF
DNA: TGTGCCAGCAGTTCAAATCTCCAGGGCAGGGGTGACACTGAAGCTTTCTTT

D: -
J: TRBJ1-1
size: -
length: 11
V: TRBV14
CDR3: CASSHNTEAFF
DNA: TGTGCCAGCAGCCACAACACTGAAGCTTTCTTT

D: TRBD1
J: TRBJ2-5
size: few
length: 17
V: TRBV9
CDR3: CASSVAPPGTGGETQYF
DNA: TGTGCCAGCAGCGTAGCTCCCCCGGGGACAGGGGGAGAGACCCAGTACTTC

D: TRBD1
J: TRBJ2-1
size: once
length: 12
V: TRBV11-3
CDR3: CASSRTGGEQFF
DNA: TGTGCCAGCAGCAGGACAGGGGGTGAGCAGTTCTTC

D: -
J: TRBJ1-1
size: few
length: 15
V: TRBV6-5
CDR3: CASSYSGGIGIEAFF
DNA: TGTGCCAGCAGTTACTCGGGTGGCATTGGTATTGAAGCTTTCTTT

D: TRBD2
J: TRBJ2-3
size: few
length: 17
V: TRBV28
CDR3: CASSMRTSGRATDTQYF
DNA: TGTGCCAGCAGTATGAGGACTAGCGGGAGGGCCACAGATACGCAGTATTTT

D: -
J: TRBJ2-2
size: -
length: 15
V: TRBV27
CDR3: CASSLRGSGPGELFF
DNA: TGTGCCAGCAGTTTAAGGGGGAGTGGTCCCGGGGAGCTGTTTTTT

D: -
J: TRBJ2-7
size: few
length: 16
V: TRBV24-1
CDR3: CATSDLVPGATDEQYF
DNA: TGTGCCACCAGTGATTTGGTTCCCGGGGCGACGGACGAGCAGTACTTC

D: TRBD2
J: TRBJ2-7
size: -
length: 20
V: TRBV10-1
CDR3: CASGSVGGLAGPFSSYEQYF
DNA: TGCGCCAGCGGTAGTGTTGGTGGACTAGCGGGGCCGTTTAGTTCCTACGAGCAGTACTTC

D: -
J: TRBJ2-3
size: -
length: 14
V: TRBV6-1
CDR3: CASSRGTAGDTQYF
DNA: TGTGCCAGCTCACGAGGGACGGCGGGCGATACGCAGTATTTT

D: TRBD2
J: TRBJ2-5
size: -
length: 14
V: TRBV19
CDR3: CASRPTSGRETQYF
DNA: TGTGCCAGTAGACCAACTAGCGGGAGAGAGACCCAGTACTTC